This entry is about one T cell receptor (beta chain). Its antigen is unidentified. The germline gives CDR1 SGHVS, CDR2 FQNEAQ. V was pared by 3 bases and J by 2 bases, with 5 bases between. CDR3 length equals 13 residues. These data belong to a study of ipilimumab plus nivolumab after autologous stem cell transplantation. The wider study: Median doses per patient: four or five ipilimumab, seven to nine nivolumab.

Ipilimumab, 1 mg/kg, started 14 to 28 days after autologous transplant. Study-wide points: Per the authors, repertoire, Treg and microbiota data justify further study.

Assay: immunoSEQ multiplex PCR; the TCRdb copy retains only in-frame clones and omits some. The sample holds 15,000 to 20,000 clones; approximately 78% are singletons and the top ten take roughly 19%. This TCR came from a male donor with diffuse large B-cell lymphoma. V gene TRBV7-8 combines with J gene TRBJ1-5; D ambiguous. Sample: PBMCs, taken in a trial of ipilimumab plus nivolumab as post-transplant consolidation. The CDR3 sequence is CASSLFGNQPQHF. The CDR3 DNA sequence: TGTGCCAGCAGCTTGTTCGGCAATCAGCCCCAGCATTTT.